The sequence of this TCR beta chain was determined in a study of Ad26.COV2.S vaccination and SARS-CoV-2 variants. About the research overall: Ad26.COV2.S arm of COV1001 included the donor. Points from the study as a whole: Using TCR breadth and depth analyses may have led to underestimated total T cell responses. Placebo recipients and vaccine recipients were similar in non-spike TCR breadth.

This CDR3 contains 15 residues. Germline CDR1 is SGHRS and CDR2 is YFSETQ. V was pared by 6 bases and J by 2 bases, with 9 bases of the junction left unmatched. Repertoires were generated with immunoSEQ multiplex PCR, while TCRdb's copy carries only in-frame clones and drops some. The data hold some 290,000 clones, with around 84% observed a single time. Of note for this clone: No antigen is known for it.

Treatment described: 15 to 20 received Ad26.COV2.S at low or high dose, single or two shots; about 5 received placebo; per-sample allocation not given. The samples date from day 63 after the first vaccine or placebo injection. Ad26 vector vaccine expressed Wuhan-strain SARS-CoV-2 spike. This sequence joins TRBV5-1 and TRBJ1-2, with 8 bases fitting TRBD1. The source was peripheral blood, collected in a trial of Ad26.COV2.S vaccine versus placebo. This sequence originates from a person aged 18 to 65 who received the Ad26.COV2.S COVID-19 vaccine or a placebo. The CDR3 sequence: CASTSQGDRNYGYTF. The CDR3 DNA is TGCGCCAGCACCTCCCAGGGGGACAGGAACTATGGCTACACCTTC.